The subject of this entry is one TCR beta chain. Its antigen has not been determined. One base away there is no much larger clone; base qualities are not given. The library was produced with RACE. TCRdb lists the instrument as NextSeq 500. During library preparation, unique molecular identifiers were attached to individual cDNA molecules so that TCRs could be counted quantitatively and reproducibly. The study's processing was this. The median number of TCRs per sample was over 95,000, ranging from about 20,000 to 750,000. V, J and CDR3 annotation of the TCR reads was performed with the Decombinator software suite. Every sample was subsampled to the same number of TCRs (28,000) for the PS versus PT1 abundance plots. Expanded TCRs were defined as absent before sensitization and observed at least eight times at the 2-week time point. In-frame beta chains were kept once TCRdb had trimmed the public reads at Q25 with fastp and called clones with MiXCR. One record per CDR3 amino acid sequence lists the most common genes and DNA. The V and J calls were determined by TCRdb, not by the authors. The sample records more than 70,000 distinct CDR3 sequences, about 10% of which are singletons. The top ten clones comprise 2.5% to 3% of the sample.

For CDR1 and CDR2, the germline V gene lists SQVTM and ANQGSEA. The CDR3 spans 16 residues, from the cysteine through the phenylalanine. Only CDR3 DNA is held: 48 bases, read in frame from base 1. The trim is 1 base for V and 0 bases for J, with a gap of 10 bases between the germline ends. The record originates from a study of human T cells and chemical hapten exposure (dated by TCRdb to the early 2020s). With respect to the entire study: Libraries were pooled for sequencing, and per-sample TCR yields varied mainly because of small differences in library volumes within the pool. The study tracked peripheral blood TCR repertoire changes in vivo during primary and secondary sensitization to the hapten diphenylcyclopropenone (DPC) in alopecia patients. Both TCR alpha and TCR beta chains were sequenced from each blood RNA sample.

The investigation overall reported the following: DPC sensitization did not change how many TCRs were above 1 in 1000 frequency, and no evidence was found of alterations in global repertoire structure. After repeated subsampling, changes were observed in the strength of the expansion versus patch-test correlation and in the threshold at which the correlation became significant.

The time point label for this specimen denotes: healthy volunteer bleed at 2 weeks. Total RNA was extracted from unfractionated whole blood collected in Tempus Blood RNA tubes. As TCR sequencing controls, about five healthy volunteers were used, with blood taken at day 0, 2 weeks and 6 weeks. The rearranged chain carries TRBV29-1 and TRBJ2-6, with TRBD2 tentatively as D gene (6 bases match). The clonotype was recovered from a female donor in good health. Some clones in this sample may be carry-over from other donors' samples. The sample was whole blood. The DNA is TGCAGCGTTGAAGGGGGACTGAGCTCTGGGGCCAACGTCCTGACTTTC. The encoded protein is CSVEGGLSSGANVLTF.